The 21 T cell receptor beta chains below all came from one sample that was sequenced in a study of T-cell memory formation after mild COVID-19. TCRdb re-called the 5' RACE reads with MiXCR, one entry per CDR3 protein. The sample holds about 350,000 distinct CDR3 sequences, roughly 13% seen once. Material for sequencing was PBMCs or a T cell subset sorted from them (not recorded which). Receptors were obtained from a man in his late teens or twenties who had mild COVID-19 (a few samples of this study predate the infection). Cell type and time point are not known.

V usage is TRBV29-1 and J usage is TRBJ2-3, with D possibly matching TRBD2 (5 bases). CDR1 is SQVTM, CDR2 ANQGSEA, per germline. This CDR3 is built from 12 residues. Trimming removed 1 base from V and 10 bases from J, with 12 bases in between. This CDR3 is CSVEVSGVAQYF. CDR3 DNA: TGCAGCGTTGAAGTGTCCGGGGTCGCGCAGTATTTT.

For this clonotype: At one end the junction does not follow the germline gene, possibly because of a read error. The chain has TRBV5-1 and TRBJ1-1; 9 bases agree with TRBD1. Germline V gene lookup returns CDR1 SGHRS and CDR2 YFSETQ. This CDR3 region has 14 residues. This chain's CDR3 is CASSSGTGRTEDFF. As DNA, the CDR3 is TGCGCCAGCAGCTCCGGGACAGGGAGAACTGAAGATTTCTTT.

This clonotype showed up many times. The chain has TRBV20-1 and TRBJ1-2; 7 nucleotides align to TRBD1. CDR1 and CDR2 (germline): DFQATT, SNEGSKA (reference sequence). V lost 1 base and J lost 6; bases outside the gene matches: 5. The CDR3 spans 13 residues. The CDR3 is CSARVGTVNGYTF. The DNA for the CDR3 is TGCAGTGCTAGAGTGGGGACAGTGAATGGCTACACCTTC.

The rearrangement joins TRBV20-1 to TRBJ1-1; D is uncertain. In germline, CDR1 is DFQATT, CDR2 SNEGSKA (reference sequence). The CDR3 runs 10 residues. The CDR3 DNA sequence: TGCAGGGTACAGAACACTGAAGCTTTCTTT. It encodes CRVQNTEAFF.

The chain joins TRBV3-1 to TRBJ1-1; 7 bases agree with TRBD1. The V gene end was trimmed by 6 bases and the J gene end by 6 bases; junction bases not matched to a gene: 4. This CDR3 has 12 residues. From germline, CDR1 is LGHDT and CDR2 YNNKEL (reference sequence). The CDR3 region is CASRTTGAEAFF. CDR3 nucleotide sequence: TGTGCCAGCAGAACCACAGGGGCTGAAGCTTTCTTT.

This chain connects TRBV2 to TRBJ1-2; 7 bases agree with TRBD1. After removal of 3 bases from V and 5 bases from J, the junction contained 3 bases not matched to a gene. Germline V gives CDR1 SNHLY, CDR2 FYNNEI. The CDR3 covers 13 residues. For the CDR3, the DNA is TGTGCCAGCAGTGACAGGGGGTCGTATGGCTACACCTTC. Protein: CASSDRGSYGYTF.

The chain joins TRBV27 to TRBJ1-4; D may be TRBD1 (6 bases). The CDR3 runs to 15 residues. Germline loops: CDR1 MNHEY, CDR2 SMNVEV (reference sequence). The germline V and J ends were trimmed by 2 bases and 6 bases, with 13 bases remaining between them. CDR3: CASSLQQGPYEKLFF. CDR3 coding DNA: TGTGCCAGCAGTTTACAACAGGGTCCCTATGAAAAACTGTTTTTT.

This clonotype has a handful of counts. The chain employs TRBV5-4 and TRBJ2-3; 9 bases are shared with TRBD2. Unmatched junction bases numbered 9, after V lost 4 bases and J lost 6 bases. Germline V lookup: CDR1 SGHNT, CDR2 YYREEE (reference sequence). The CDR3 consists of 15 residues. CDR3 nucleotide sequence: TGTGCCAGCAGCCCAGGAGGGGCGGGAGGGGATACGCAGTATTTT. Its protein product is CASSPGGAGGDTQYF.

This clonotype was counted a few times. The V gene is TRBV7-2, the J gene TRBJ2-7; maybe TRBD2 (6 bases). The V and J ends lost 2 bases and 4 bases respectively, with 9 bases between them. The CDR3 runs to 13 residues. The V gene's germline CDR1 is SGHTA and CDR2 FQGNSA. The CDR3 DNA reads TGTGCCAGCAGCTTACAGGAGGGGTACGAGCAGTACTTC. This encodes CASSLQEGYEQYF.

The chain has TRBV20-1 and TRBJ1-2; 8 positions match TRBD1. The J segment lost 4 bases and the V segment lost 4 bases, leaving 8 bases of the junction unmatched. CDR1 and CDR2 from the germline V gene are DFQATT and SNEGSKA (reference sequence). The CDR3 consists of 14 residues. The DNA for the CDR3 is TGCAGTGCTAAAGTGACAGGGGCCTTCTATGGCTACACCTTC. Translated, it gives CSAKVTGAFYGYTF.

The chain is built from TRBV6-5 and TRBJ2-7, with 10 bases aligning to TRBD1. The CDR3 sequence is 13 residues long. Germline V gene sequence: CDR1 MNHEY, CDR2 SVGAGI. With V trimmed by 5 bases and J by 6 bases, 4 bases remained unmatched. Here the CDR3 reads CASSTGQGSEQYV. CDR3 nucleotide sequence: TGTGCCAGCAGTACGGGACAGGGGAGCGAGCAGTACGTC.

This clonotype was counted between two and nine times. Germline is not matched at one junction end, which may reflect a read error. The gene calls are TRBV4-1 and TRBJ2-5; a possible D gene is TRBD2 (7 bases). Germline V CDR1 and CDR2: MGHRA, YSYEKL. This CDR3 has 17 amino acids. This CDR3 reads CASSQESGRGLGETQHF. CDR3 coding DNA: TGCGCCAGCAGCCAAGAGTCAGGGAGGGGGTTGGGGGAGACCCAGCACTTC.

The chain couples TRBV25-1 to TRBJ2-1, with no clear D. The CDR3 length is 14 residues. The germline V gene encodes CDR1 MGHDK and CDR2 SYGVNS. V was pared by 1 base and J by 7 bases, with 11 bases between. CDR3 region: CASSESGVRNEQFF. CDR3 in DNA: TGTGCCAGCAGTGAATCTGGGGTGAGAAATGAGCAGTTCTTC.

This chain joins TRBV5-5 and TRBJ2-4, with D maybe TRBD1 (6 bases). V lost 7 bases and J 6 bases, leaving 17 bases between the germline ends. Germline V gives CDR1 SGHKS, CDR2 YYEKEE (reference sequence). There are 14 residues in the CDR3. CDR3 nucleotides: TGTGCCAGCGAAACAGGGATATCGGTAAACATTCAGTACTTC. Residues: CASETGISVNIQYF.

CDR3 in amino acids: CASGPGQGRNQPQHF. The CDR3, as DNA: TGTGCCAGCGGCCCAGGACAGGGGCGAAATCAGCCCCAGCATTTT. The genes are TRBV6-2 or TRBV6-3 and TRBJ1-5; TRBD1 aligns across 9 bases. Germline lookup yields CDR1 MNHEY and CDR2 SVGEGT. CDR3 length equals 15 residues. V shed 8 bases, J shed 4 bases, and the junction held 9 bases outside the gene matches.

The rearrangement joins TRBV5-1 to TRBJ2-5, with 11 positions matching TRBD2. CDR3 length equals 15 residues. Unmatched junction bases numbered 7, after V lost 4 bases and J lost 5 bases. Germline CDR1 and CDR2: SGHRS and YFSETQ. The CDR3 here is CASSMTSGAAETQYF. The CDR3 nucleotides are TGCGCCAGCAGCATGACTAGCGGGGCTGCGGAGACCCAGTACTTC.

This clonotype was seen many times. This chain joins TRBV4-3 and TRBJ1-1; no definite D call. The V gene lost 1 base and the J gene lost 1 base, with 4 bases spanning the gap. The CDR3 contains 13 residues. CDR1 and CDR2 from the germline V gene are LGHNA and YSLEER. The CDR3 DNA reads TGCGCCAGCAGCCAAGGCAGGAACACTGAAGCTTTCTTT. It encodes CASSQGRNTEAFF.

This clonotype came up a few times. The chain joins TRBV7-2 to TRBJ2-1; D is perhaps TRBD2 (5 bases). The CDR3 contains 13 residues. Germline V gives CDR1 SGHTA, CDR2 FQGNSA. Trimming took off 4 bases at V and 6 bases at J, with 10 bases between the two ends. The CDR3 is CASSSGLVNEQFF. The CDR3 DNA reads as TGTGCCAGCAGCTCCGGACTGGTCAATGAGCAGTTCTTC.

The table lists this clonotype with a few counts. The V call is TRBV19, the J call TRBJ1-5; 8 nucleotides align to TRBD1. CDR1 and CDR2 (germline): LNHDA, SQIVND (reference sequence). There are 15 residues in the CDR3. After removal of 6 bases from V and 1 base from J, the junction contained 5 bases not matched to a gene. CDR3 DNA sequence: TGTGCCAGTAGCCCGACAGGGGTCAGCAATCAGCCCCAGCATTTT. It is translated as CASSPTGVSNQPQHF.

The CDR3 DNA follows: TGTGCCACCAGCAGAGTCGGGACAGGGATTGGGTACACTGAAGCTTTCTTT. As protein: CATSRVGTGIGYTEAFF. The gene calls are TRBV15 and TRBJ1-1; 9 nucleotides agree with TRBD1. Germline trimming cut 1 base from V and 3 bases from J; bases unmatched to any gene: 9. The germline gives CDR1 LNHNV, CDR2 YYDKDF (reference sequence). The CDR3 runs 17 residues. Variable domain in full (rest from reference TRBV15 and TRBJ1-1): DAMVIQNPRYQVTQFGKPVTLSCSQTLNHNVMYWYQQKSSQAPKLLFHYYDKDFNNEADTPDNFQSRRPNTSFCFLDIRSPGLGDTAMYLCATSRVGTGIGYTEAFFGQGTRLTVV.

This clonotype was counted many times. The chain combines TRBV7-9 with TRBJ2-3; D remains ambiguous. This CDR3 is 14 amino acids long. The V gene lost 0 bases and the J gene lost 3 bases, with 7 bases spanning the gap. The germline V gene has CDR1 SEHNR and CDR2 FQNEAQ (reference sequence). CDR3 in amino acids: CASSLAGWTDTQYF. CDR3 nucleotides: TGTGCCAGCAGCTTAGCAGGTTGGACAGATACGCAGTATTTT.